The present T cell receptor (beta chain) was sequenced within a study of vaccination effects on CD4 cells after COVID-19. Regarding the study as a whole: Marked clonal contraction was seen late after vaccination (in both infection- and vaccine-induced clones).

Comments on this clone: As yet, its antigen is unknown.

The assay was immunoSEQ multiplex PCR, and TCRdb's table has in-frame clones only and misses some. The table includes approximately 70,000 clones, less than 80% detected once. In the ViraFEST assay, antigen-specific CD4+ clonotypes were identified by expansion after peptide-pool stimulation. Isolation of CD4+ T cells took place after more than 9 days of culture. Two doses of BNT162b2 or mRNA-1273 vaccine were administered to participants. The input for sequencing was CD4+ T cells from PBMCs cultured with HCoV-OC43 spike peptides, taken after COVID-19 vaccination. As for subset: HCoV-OC43 spike overlapping peptide pool stimulation. The sequence came from a human donor who received a COVID-19 vaccine.

The chain's CDR3 is CASSRQGVTEAFF. The CDR3 nucleotides read TGTGCCAGCAGCCGACAGGGCGTTACTGAAGCTTTCTTT. The V and J genes are TRBV7-2 and TRBJ1-1; 7 bases agree with TRBD1. After removal of 5 bases from V and 5 bases from J, the junction contained 5 bases not matched to a gene. The CDR3 length is 13 residues. Germline CDR1 reads SGHTA; CDR2 reads FQGNSA. Complete variable domain (other parts from reference TRBV7-2 and TRBJ1-1): GAGVSQSPSNKVTEKGKDVELRCDPISGHTALYWYRQSLGQGLEFLIYFQGNSAPDKSGLPSDRFSAERTGGSVSTLTIQRTQQEDSAVYLCASSRQGVTEAFFGQGTRLTVV.